The 6 T cell receptor beta chains below all came from one sample that was sequenced in a study of T cell repertoires in cytomegalovirus infection (dated 2019 in TCRdb). Sequencing instrument: Illumina HiSeq 1500. Using fastp at Q25 and MiXCR, TCRdb reprocessed the public reads and kept productive beta chains. Entries are consolidated by CDR3 protein sequence, retaining the most common genes and DNA. This sample lists 700,000 to 950,000 distinct CDR3 sequences; 32% were detected once. Together, the top ten hold 9.5% to 15% of the sample. The sample's treatment or condition label, decoded: in vitro stimulation with specific CMV peptide epitopes to enrich CMV-specific T cells. Their recognized antigens are unknown. The specimen comprised cultured CD8+ T cells from PBMCs, sampled from culture after CMV antigen stimulation. The receptor source for this set is a human donor in good health (CMV status not recorded). Some clones in this sample may be carry-over from other donors' samples.

This clonotype appeared many times. This chain links TRBV7-8 with TRBJ2-5; 7 bases fit TRBD1. This CDR3 comprises 16 residues. CDR1 and CDR2 (germline): SGHVS, FQNEAQ. V shed 5 bases and J 5 bases; nucleotides not matched to a gene: 14. The CDR3 coding sequence is TGTGCCAGCAGCCTAGGACAGGAGGCTTTGGGGGAGACCCAGTACTTC. Translation gives CASSLGQEALGETQYF. The entire variable domain, with the rest obtained from reference TRBV7-8 and TRBJ2-5, is as follows: GAGVSQSPRYKVAKRGQDVALRCDPISGHVSLFWYQQALGQGPEFLTYFQNEAQLDKSGLPSDRFFAERPEGSVSTLKIQRTQQEDSAVYLCASSLGQEALGETQYFGPGTRLLVL.

This clonotype was picked up a small number of times. The chain combines TRBV6-1 with TRBJ1-2; unclear D gene. CDR1 and CDR2 from the germline V gene are MNHNS and SASEGT. The CDR3 is 13 amino acids. Deletions cut 10 bases from V and 8 bases from J, with 20 bases between. The chain's CDR3 is CATSRGRVWGYTF. CDR3 DNA: TGTGCCACCTCCCGGGGAAGGGTATGGGGCTACACCTTC.

The rearrangement uses TRBV7-9 and TRBJ2-7; 9 bases are shared with TRBD1. The CDR3 runs to 16 residues. The trim removed 5 bases at V and 1 base at J, leaving 9 bases unmatched. CDR1 and CDR2 from the germline V gene are SEHNR and FQNEAQ (reference sequence). DNA of the CDR3: TGTGCCAGCAGCGCCGGGACAGGGATTCAATCCTACGAGCAGTACTTC. It translates to CASSAGTGIQSYEQYF.

This clonotype was counted a few times. This sequence joins TRBV5-4 and TRBJ2-1, with a tentative D call TRBD2 (5 bases). The germline gives CDR1 SGHNT, CDR2 YYREEE (reference sequence). The V and J ends lost 0 bases and 5 bases respectively, with 12 bases between them. The CDR3 runs to 15 residues. CDR3 sequence: CASSLDGEPDNEQFF. CDR3 sequence (DNA): TGTGCCAGCAGCTTGGACGGGGAACCTGACAATGAGCAGTTCTTC.

The chain carries TRBV6-5 and TRBJ2-5; D is possibly TRBD2 (6 bases). Trimming stripped 6 bases from V and 1 base from J, with 9 bases between. The CDR3 is made up of 13 amino acids. Germline CDR1 and CDR2: MNHEY and SVGAGI. The DNA for the CDR3 is TGTGCCAGCAGCGGGGGACCCCAAGAGACCCAGTACTTC. Protein product: CASSGGPQETQYF.

This clonotype was seen only a few times. The rearrangement links TRBV6-1 to TRBJ2-7; 7 bases agree with TRBD1. The CDR3 contains 14 residues. Germline V gene data show CDR1 as MNHNS and CDR2 as SASEGT. V shed 5 bases, J shed 2 bases, and the junction held 6 bases outside the gene matches. CDR3 in DNA: TGTGCCAGCAGTTCCGGGACAGTAACCTACGAGCAGTACTTC. As protein: CASSSGTVTYEQYF.